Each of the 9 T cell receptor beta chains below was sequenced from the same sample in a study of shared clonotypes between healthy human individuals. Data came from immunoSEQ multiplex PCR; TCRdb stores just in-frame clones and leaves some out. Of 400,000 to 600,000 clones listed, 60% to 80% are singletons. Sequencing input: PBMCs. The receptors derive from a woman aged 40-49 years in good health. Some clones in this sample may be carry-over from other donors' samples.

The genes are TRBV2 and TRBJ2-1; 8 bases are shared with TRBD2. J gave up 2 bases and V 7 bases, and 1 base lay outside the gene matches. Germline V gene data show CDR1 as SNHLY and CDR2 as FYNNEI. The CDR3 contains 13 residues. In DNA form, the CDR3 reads TGTGCCAGCAATAGCGGGACCTACAATGAGCAGTTCTTC. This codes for CASNSGTYNEQFF.

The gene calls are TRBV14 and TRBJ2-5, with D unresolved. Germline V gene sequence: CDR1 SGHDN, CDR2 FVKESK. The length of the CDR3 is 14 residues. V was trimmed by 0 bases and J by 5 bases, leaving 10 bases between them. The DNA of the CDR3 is TGTGCCAGCAGCCAAGAACCCGAGGAGGAGACCCAGTACTTC. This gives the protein CASSQEPEEETQYF. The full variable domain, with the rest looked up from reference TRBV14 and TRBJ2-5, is EAGVTQFPSHSVIEKGQTVTLRCDPISGHDNLYWYRRVMGKEIKFLLHFVKESKQDESGMPNNRFLAERTGGTYSTLKVQPAELEDSGVYFCASSQEPEEETQYFGPGTRLLVL.

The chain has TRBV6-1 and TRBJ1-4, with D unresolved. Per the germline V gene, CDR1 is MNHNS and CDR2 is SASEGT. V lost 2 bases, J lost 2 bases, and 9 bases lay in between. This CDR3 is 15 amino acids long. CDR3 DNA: TGTGCCAGCAGTGAAAGGTCGGGGACTAATGAAAAACTGTTTTTT. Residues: CASSERSGTNEKLFF.

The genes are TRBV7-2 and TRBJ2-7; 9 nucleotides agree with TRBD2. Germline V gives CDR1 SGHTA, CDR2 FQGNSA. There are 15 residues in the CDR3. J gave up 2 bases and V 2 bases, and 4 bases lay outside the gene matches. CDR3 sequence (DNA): TGTGCCAGCAGCTTATTCAGCGGGGGGCCCTACGAGCAGTACTTC. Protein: CASSLFSGGPYEQYF.

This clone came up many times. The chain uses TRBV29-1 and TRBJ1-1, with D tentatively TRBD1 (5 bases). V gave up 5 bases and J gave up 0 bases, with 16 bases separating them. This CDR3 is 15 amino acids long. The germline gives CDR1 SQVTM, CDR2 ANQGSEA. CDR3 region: CSVQAGWGMNTEAFF. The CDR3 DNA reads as TGCAGCGTTCAAGCGGGATGGGGCATGAACACTGAAGCTTTCTTT.

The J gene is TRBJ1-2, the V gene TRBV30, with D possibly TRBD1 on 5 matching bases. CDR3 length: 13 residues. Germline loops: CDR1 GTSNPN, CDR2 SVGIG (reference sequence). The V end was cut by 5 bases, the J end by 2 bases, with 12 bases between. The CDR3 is CAWGSTVNYGYTF. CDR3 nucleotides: TGTGCCTGGGGGTCGACAGTGAACTATGGCTACACCTTC.

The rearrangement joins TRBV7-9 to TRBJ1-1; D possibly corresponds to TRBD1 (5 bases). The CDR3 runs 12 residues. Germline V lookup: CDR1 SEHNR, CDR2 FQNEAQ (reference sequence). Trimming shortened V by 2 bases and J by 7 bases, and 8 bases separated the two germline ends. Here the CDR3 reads CASSLMGGEAFF. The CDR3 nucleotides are TGTGCCAGCAGCTTAATGGGGGGTGAAGCTTTCTTT. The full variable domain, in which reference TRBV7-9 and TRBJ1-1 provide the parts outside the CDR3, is DTGVSQNPRHKITKRGQNVTFRCDPISEHNRLYWYRQTLGQGPEFLTYFQNEAQLEKSRLLSDRFSAERPKGSFSTLEIQRTEQGDSAMYLCASSLMGGEAFFGQGTRLTVV.

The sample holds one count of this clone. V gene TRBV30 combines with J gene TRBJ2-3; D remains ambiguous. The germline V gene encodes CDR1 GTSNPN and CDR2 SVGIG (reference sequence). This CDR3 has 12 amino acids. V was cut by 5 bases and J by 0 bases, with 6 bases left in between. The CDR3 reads CAWAPSTDTQYF. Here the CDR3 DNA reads TGTGCCTGGGCCCCTAGCACAGATACGCAGTATTTT.

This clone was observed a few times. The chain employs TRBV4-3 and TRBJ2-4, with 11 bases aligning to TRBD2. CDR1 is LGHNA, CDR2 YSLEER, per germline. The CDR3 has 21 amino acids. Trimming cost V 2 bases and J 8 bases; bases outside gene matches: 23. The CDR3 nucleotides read TGCGCCAGCAGCCAACCACTCGGTTCCGCTAGCGGGAGGCCGGAGCGTTACATTCAGTACTTC. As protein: CASSQPLGSASGRPERYIQYF.